A selection of T cell receptor beta chains follows, all from one sample in a study of blood T cell repertoires in COVID-19. Only in-frame clones appear in the TCRdb table, and some are missing; sequencing was by immunoSEQ multiplex PCR. This table holds 50,000 to 75,000 clones, roughly 90% found once. The sequencing input was peripheral blood. These receptors came from a woman between 45 and 65 years old with active or convalescent COVID-19. The CDR3 runs from the conserved cysteine through the conserved F or W. D genes are given only for firm matches. Part of the rows lack a size; the others show once, few, many or a class for expanded clones.

J,D,size,V,CDR3,DNA
TRBJ1-6,TRBD1,.,TRBV7-2,CASSLRRGQNSPLHF,TGTGCCAGCAGCTTAAGGAGGGGGCAGAATTCACCCCTCCACTTT
TRBJ2-7,TRBD2,.,TRBV7-6,CASSLAGLDSYEQYF,TGTGCCAGCAGCTTAGCGGGACTAGATTCCTACGAGCAGTACTTC
TRBJ2-7,TRBD2,.,TRBV7-9,CASSSTSGNTYEQYF,TGTGCCAGCAGCTCTACTAGCGGGAACACCTACGAGCAGTACTTC
TRBJ2-5,TRBD1,once,TRBV19,CASSRPGQGNRETQYF,TGTGCCAGTAGTCGTCCGGGACAGGGAAATCGGGAGACCCAGTACTTC
TRBJ1-4,.,.,TRBV11-3,CASSLEGRRIPTNEKLFF,TGTGCCAGCAGCCTAGAGGGTCGGCGGATACCAACTAATGAAAAACTGTTTTTT
TRBJ1-1,.,.,TRBV4-1,CASSHQAKNTEAFF,TGCGCCAGCAGCCATCAGGCAAAAAACACTGAAGCTTTCTTT
TRBJ1-1,TRBD1,.,TRBV27,CASSWTGGPLEAFF,TGTGCCAGCAGTTGGACAGGGGGCCCCCTTGAAGCTTTCTTT
TRBJ2-5,TRBD1,.,TRBV9,CASSPSRGPAQETQYF,TGTGCCAGCAGCCCCAGTAGGGGGCCGGCGCAGGAGACCCAGTACTTC
TRBJ1-2,.,.,TRBV7-8,CASSNSLIGRGYDTF,TGTGCCAGCAGCAACTCGCTTATAGGGAGAGGCTACGATACCTTC
TRBJ2-5,TRBD2,.,TRBV5-1,CASSPGLAGGPQETQYF,TGCGCCAGCAGCCCGGGACTAGCGGGAGGGCCCCAGGAGACCCAGTACTTC
TRBJ2-1,TRBD2,.,TRBV2,CASSRDSGRPNEQFF,TGTGCCAGCAGTAGGGATAGCGGGAGACCTAATGAGCAGTTCTTC
TRBJ2-5,TRBD1,.,TRBV6-5,CASRTGGGETQYF,TGTGCCAGTAGGACAGGGGGCGGGGAGACCCAGTACTTC
TRBJ1-6,.,.,TRBV28,CASSPGEPLHF,TGTGCCAGCAGTCCAGGGGAACCCCTCCACTTT
TRBJ1-1,.,.,TRBV12-3/TRBV12-4,CASRPGATEAFF,TGTGCCAGCAGGCCAGGGGCCACTGAAGCTTTCTTT
TRBJ1-5,.,.,TRBV6-1,CASSEQGSSVNQPQHF,TGTGCCAGCAGTGAACAGGGCAGTTCGGTGAATCAGCCCCAGCATTTT
TRBJ1-3,.,.,TRBV6-6,CASSYFIWGDTIYF,TGTGCCAGCAGTTACTTTATTTGGGGGGACACCATATATTTT
TRBJ2-3,.,.,TRBV2,CASSVQGGPDTQYF,TGTGCCAGCAGCGTCCAAGGAGGCCCAGATACGCAGTATTTT
TRBJ1-4,TRBD1,.,TRBV15,CATSRGQFNEKLFF,TGTGCCACCAGCAGGGGACAGTTTAATGAAAAACTGTTTTTT
TRBJ2-3,.,.,TRBV11-1,CASSFRGDTQYF,TGTGCCAGCAGCTTCAGGGGCGATACGCAGTATTTT
TRBJ2-4,TRBD2,.,TRBV6-2/TRBV6-3,CASSFLAELAKNIQYF,TGTGCCAGCAGTTTTCTAGCGGAACTAGCCAAAAACATTCAGTACTTC
TRBJ1-3,.,.,TRBV7-9,CASSRTAGGNTIYF,TGTGCCAGCAGCCGGACAGCGGGGGGAAACACCATATATTTT
TRBJ1-1,TRBD1,.,TRBV18,CASSPNRDSRGVF,TGTGCCAGCTCACCAAACCGGGACAGCCGAGGTGTTTTT
TRBJ1-5,.,.,TRBV19,CASSNGINQPQHF,TGTGCCAGTAGTAATGGCATCAATCAGCCCCAGCATTTT
TRBJ2-1,TRBD1,.,TRBV11-2,CASSVGQNNEQFF,TGTGCCAGCAGCGTGGGACAGAACAATGAGCAGTTCTTC
TRBJ1-2,TRBD1,.,TRBV18,CASSPDRGYGYTF,TGTGCCAGCTCACCGGACAGGGGCTATGGCTACACCTTC
TRBJ2-1,TRBD2,once,TRBV11-1,CASSLRASGYNEQFF,TGTGCCAGCAGCTTAAGGGCTAGCGGATACAATGAGCAGTTCTTC